This T cell receptor (beta chain) was documented in a study of neoadjuvant nivolumab and ipilimumab in lung cancer. Study results and limitations: Resected-tumor TCR richness correlated positively with pretherapy blood richness.

The length of the CDR3 is 15 residues. Looked up from germline, CDR1 is MNHNS and CDR2 is SASEGT. With V trimmed by 3 bases and J by 1 base, 4 bases remained unmatched. The assay was immunoSEQ multiplex PCR, and TCRdb's table has in-frame clones only and misses some. This sample carries about 15,000 clones, around 70% of them seen once, and the ten largest clones take 20% to 25%. In this sample, this clone turned up once. The antigen remains undetermined. The chain recombines TRBV6-1 with TRBJ2-7; the match to TRBD2 covers 9 bases. The clonotype was recovered from an adult with non-small cell lung cancer. The material was peripheral blood, obtained after neoadjuvant nivolumab, alone or with ipilimumab, at or shortly before surgery. CDR3 bases: TGTGCCAGCAGTGAGCGACTAGCGGCATCCTACGAGCAGTACTTC. Its translation is CASSERLAASYEQYF.